These 29 T cell receptor beta chains were all obtained from the same sample, sequenced in a study of long-term antiretroviral therapy in people with HIV. Researchers ran immunoSEQ v3.0 at survey level. The table came from immunoSEQ multiplex PCR; TCRdb's copy has only in-frame clones and leaves some out. Of roughly 38,000 clones in the sample, roughly 78% were seen once. The specimen comprised unsorted PBMCs, sampled 3.4 years after starting antiretroviral therapy. These receptors originate from a man in his thirties or forties with HIV.

The chain employs TRBV2 and TRBJ2-7; a weak D match, TRBD1 (5 bases). Germline lookup yields CDR1 SNHLY and CDR2 FYNNEI. V lost 3 bases and J 4 bases, leaving 13 bases between the germline ends. The CDR3 runs 14 residues. The CDR3 sequence: CASSEQGELYEQYF. CDR3 nucleotide sequence: TGTGCCAGCAGTGAGCAGGGTGAATTATACGAGCAGTACTTC.

In this sample, this clone turned up a few times. This chain joins TRBV5-6 and TRBJ2-7; TRBD2 aligns across 8 bases. The CDR3 is 16 amino acids. Trimming took 2 bases from V and 4 from J; bases not matched to a gene: 11. CDR1 SGHDT and CDR2 YYEEEE come from the germline V gene. The CDR3 DNA is TGTGCCAGCAGCTTAGGACTAGCCGACCTCTCATACGAGCAGTACTTC. Translated, it gives CASSLGLADLSYEQYF.

In DNA, the CDR3 is TGTGCCAGTAGTGGACGGACGGGGAACACTGAAGCTTTCTTT. Translated: CASSGRTGNTEAFF. This rearrangement joins TRBV19 to TRBJ1-1; D gene unclear. CDR1 is LNHDA and CDR2 is SQIVND in the germline V gene (reference sequence). V was clipped by 5 bases and J by 1 base, with 11 bases between them. The CDR3 loop spans 14 amino acids.

V gene TRBV18 combines with J gene TRBJ1-1, with 7 bases that match TRBD1. The CDR3 is made up of 13 amino acids. CDR1 KGHSH and CDR2 LQKENI come from the germline V gene. The V segment lost 2 bases and the J segment 3 bases; nucleotides outside the gene matches: 0. The CDR3 region has the DNA TGTGCCAGCTCACCAGGGACAGACACTGAAGCTTTCTTT. Its protein product is CASSPGTDTEAFF.

The chain is built from TRBV5-1 and TRBJ2-1, with unresolved D. Trimming cost V 0 bases and J 2 bases, with 9 bases left between them. The V gene's germline CDR1 is SGHRS and CDR2 YFSETQ. The CDR3 totals 15 residues. CDR3 residues: CASSLERVTYNEQFF. The DNA for the CDR3 is TGCGCCAGCAGCTTGGAACGGGTAACCTACAATGAGCAGTTCTTC.

This chain connects TRBV4-3 to TRBJ2-7; possibly TRBD2 for D (6 bases). Germline V lookup: CDR1 LGHNA, CDR2 YSLEER. V gave up 0 bases and J gave up 3 bases, with 12 bases separating them. There are 15 residues in the CDR3. CDR3 in DNA: TGCGCCAGCAGCCAAGATAGGGGAGGCGGCTACGAGCAGTACTTC. Translated, it gives CASSQDRGGGYEQYF.

The chain carries TRBV27 and TRBJ1-1, with 9 bases identical to TRBD1. Germline V gene sequence: CDR1 MNHEY, CDR2 SMNVEV (reference sequence). The CDR3 spans 18 residues. Trimming took 2 bases from V and 0 from J; bases not matched to a gene: 10. The CDR3 bases are TGTGCCAGCAGTTTAGCTCCCACGACAGGGGGAATGAACACTGAAGCTTTCTTT. It codes for CASSLAPTTGGMNTEAFF.

This clone was seen more than once but under ten times. The chain has TRBV11-2 and TRBJ1-3; no clear D gene. Per the germline V gene, CDR1 is SGHAT and CDR2 is FQNNGV. The CDR3 is 15 amino acids. V was cut by 1 base and J by 4 bases, with 11 bases left in between. CDR3 sequence: CASSLGAVSGNTIYF. For the CDR3, the DNA is TGTGCCAGCAGCTTAGGGGCAGTTTCGGGAAACACCATATATTTT.

V usage is TRBV10-1 and J usage is TRBJ1-1; 9 bases fit TRBD1. The CDR3 runs 14 residues. CDR1 is WNHNN and CDR2 is SYGVQD in the germline V gene (reference sequence). With V trimmed by 0 bases and J by 5 bases, 1 base remained unmatched. The CDR3 DNA is TGCGCCAGCAGTGAGTCGACAGGGGGAACTGAAGCTTTCTTT. Translation: CASSESTGGTEAFF.

This chain joins TRBV7-8 and TRBJ2-1; 12 nucleotides agree with TRBD2. The junction had 6 bases not matched to a gene; V was cut back by 5 bases and J by 7 bases. The CDR3 extends over 15 amino acids. The germline V gene has CDR1 SGHVS and CDR2 FQNEAQ. Written as DNA, the CDR3 is TGTGCCAGCAGCACCCGGACTAGCGGGAATAATGAGCAGTTCTTC. It yields the protein CASSTRTSGNNEQFF.

The chain combines TRBV15 with TRBJ1-5; maybe TRBD1 (5 bases). V dropped 1 base and J dropped 5 bases, with 6 bases sitting between them. The CDR3 contains 13 residues. The germline gives CDR1 LNHNV, CDR2 YYDKDF (reference sequence). The CDR3 DNA reads as TGTGCCACCAGCAGAGGGGGGGATCAGCCCCAGCATTTT. This codes for CATSRGGDQPQHF.

J is TRBJ2-3 and V is TRBV18, with a weak D call TRBD2 (5 bases). The CDR3 is 14 amino acids. Deletions cut 4 bases from V and 6 bases from J, with 14 bases between. CDR1 is KGHSH and CDR2 is LQKENI in the germline V gene. The CDR3 DNA reads as TGTGCCAGCTCACGGAGCGGAAGGGAGGATACGCAGTATTTT. Protein: CASSRSGREDTQYF.

This clone was seen just once. This rearrangement joins TRBV5-1 to TRBJ1-4; tentatively, D is TRBD1 (6 bases). Germline V gene data show CDR1 as SGHRS and CDR2 as YFSETQ. Trimming removed 0 bases at V and 7 bases at J, with 10 bases between. The CDR3 is 14 amino acids. This CDR3 is CASSLGTGLEKLFF. The CDR3 nucleotides are TGCGCCAGCAGCTTGGGTACAGGGCTTGAAAAACTGTTTTTT.

The V call is TRBV6-6, the J call TRBJ2-7, with D perhaps TRBD1 (5 bases). Germline CDR1 is MNHNY and CDR2 is SVGAGI (reference sequence). The germline V and J ends were trimmed by 2 bases and 4 bases, with 15 bases remaining between them. The CDR3 contains 15 residues. CDR3 amino acids: CASSYPGQGKYEQYF. The CDR3 DNA sequence: TGTGCCAGCAGTTACCCCGGGCAGGGAAAGTACGAGCAGTACTTC.

The CDR3 sequence is CASSVDTPDTQYF. CDR3 coding DNA: TGTGCCAGCAGCGTAGATACCCCAGATACGCAGTATTTT. The chain carries TRBV9 and TRBJ2-3; D is ambiguous. Germline V gene sequence: CDR1 SGDLS, CDR2 YYNGEE. Trimming stripped 0 bases from V and 4 bases from J, with 6 bases between. The CDR3 runs to 13 residues.

This chain uses TRBV6-1 with TRBJ2-2, with TRBD2 as a possible D gene (6 bases). The germline gives CDR1 MNHNS, CDR2 SASEGT. The CDR3 spans 14 residues. Trimming left V 0 bases short and J 6 bases short, with 8 bases between. The CDR3 nucleotides read TGTGCCAGCAGTGAAGCGTGGGGGGCCGGGGAGCTGTTTTTT. Translating gives CASSEAWGAGELFF.

The rearrangement joins TRBV28 to TRBJ2-2, with 9 nucleotides matching TRBD1. CDR1 and CDR2 from the germline V gene are MDHEN and SYDVKM. CDR3 length equals 15 residues. The V gene end was trimmed by 4 bases and the J gene end by 4 bases; junction bases not matched to a gene: 4. The CDR3 DNA is TGTGCCAGCAGTTCGGGACAGGGAGCCACCGGGGAGCTGTTTTTT. Translated: CASSSGQGATGELFF.

This clone showed up just a few times. The chain has TRBV27 and TRBJ2-1, with D uncertain. This CDR3 spans 12 amino acids. Germline values: CDR1 MNHEY, CDR2 SMNVEV (reference sequence). V was clipped by 6 bases and J by 7 bases, with 10 bases between them. The CDR3 here is CASSQIGNEQFF. CDR3 DNA: TGTGCCAGCAGCCAAATTGGGAATGAGCAGTTCTTC.

The chain carries TRBV11-2 and TRBJ2-2; possible D gene TRBD2, 5 bases. V was cut by 7 bases and J by 6 bases, with 15 bases left in between. Germline lookup yields CDR1 SGHAT and CDR2 FQNNGV. This CDR3 is 14 amino acids long. CDR3 bases: TGTGCCAGCACCCTTACGGCTAGCCCCGGGGAGCTGTTTTTT. It is translated as CASTLTASPGELFF.

The V call is TRBV5-1, the J call TRBJ2-7, with 9 positions matching TRBD1. This CDR3 has 14 residues. Per the germline V gene, CDR1 is SGHRS and CDR2 is YFSETQ. V shed 3 bases and J 5 bases; nucleotides not matched to a gene: 6. In DNA, the CDR3 is TGCGCCAGCAGCTCGGGACAGGGCCCGCACGAGCAGTACTTC. As protein: CASSSGQGPHEQYF.

This sequence joins TRBV19 and TRBJ1-5; the D gene is possibly TRBD1 (6 bases). The V end was cut by 4 bases, the J end by 4 bases, with 11 bases between. This CDR3 is 14 amino acids long. Per germline, CDR1 LNHDA and CDR2 SQIVND (reference sequence). Here the CDR3 reads CASSTQGGNQPQHF. In nucleotides, the CDR3 is TGTGCCAGTAGTACACAGGGTGGAAATCAGCCCCAGCATTTT.

The V gene is TRBV5-1, the J gene TRBJ2-1, with D possibly matching TRBD1 (6 bases). V was shortened by 4 bases and J by 9 bases, with 23 bases between the two germline ends. This CDR3 is 16 amino acids long. Germline V CDR1 and CDR2: SGHRS, YFSETQ. CDR3 coding DNA: TGCGCCAGCAGCATCCGGGACATTTCACCACTGGGTGAGCAGTTCTTC. Translating gives CASSIRDISPLGEQFF.

V usage is TRBV5-1 and J usage is TRBJ2-7; D is perhaps TRBD2 (6 bases). The CDR3 contains 15 residues. V was pared by 2 bases and J by 4 bases, with 16 bases between. Germline values: CDR1 SGHRS, CDR2 YFSETQ. CDR3 sequence (DNA): TGCGCCAGCAGCTTCGGGGACTTTACGGGTTACGAGCAGTACTTC. Translation: CASSFGDFTGYEQYF.

This chain links TRBV19 with TRBJ2-6; no reliable D call. There are 18 residues in the CDR3. V was shortened by 3 bases and J by 2 bases, with 17 bases between the two germline ends. CDR1 and CDR2 from the germline V gene are LNHDA and SQIVND (reference sequence). The CDR3 region has the DNA TGTGCCAGTAGTATTTTTGCCCCGGCGGATCCTGGGGCCAACGTCCTGACTTTC. Amino acid sequence: CASSIFAPADPGANVLTF.

The chain uses TRBV7-6 and TRBJ2-3, with D possibly TRBD2 on 5 matching bases. CDR3 length: 14 amino acids. Trimming took 2 bases from V and 2 from J, leaving 8 bases between them. Germline assignment: CDR1 SGHVS and CDR2 FNYEAQ. CDR3 residues: CASSLRDATDTQYF. In DNA, the CDR3 is TGTGCCAGCAGCTTACGGGATGCCACAGATACGCAGTATTTT.

The chain is built from TRBV5-6 and TRBJ2-7; 9 bases are a match to TRBD1. The V gene's germline CDR1 is SGHDT and CDR2 YYEEEE. V trimming: 0 bases; J trimming: 0 bases; junction bases outside the gene matches: 4. The CDR3 extends over 16 amino acids. The CDR3 sequence is CASSLVGQGDSYEQYF. For the CDR3, the DNA is TGTGCCAGCAGCTTGGTGGGACAGGGAGACTCCTACGAGCAGTACTTC.

V gene TRBV15 combines with J gene TRBJ2-7; 11 bases line up with TRBD2. The CDR3 covers 15 residues. V dropped 1 base and J dropped 4; count of bases not matched to a gene: 3. CDR1 and CDR2 from the germline V gene are LNHNV and YYDKDF (reference sequence). CDR3 amino acids: CATSRGTSGLYEQYF. DNA for the CDR3: TGTGCCACCAGCAGAGGGACTAGCGGGTTGTACGAGCAGTACTTC.

The CDR3 sequence is CASSGRLAGVSDTQYF. CDR3 nucleotides: TGTGCCAGCAGCGGGCGCCTAGCGGGAGTCTCAGATACGCAGTATTTT. The chain has TRBV5-4 and TRBJ2-3; 10 nucleotides line up with TRBD2. V was clipped by 4 bases and J by 4 bases; unmatched bases: 9. The germline gives CDR1 SGHNT, CDR2 YYREEE (reference sequence). This CDR3 comprises 16 residues.

The CDR3 is CASSQVTPADGGYTF. CDR3 nucleotides: TGCGCCAGCAGCCAAGTAACACCCGCGGATGGTGGCTACACCTTC. The chain links TRBV4-3 to TRBJ1-2; D is uncertain. Germline values: CDR1 LGHNA, CDR2 YSLEER. The CDR3 has 15 residues. V dropped 1 base and J dropped 7 bases, with 16 bases sitting between them.